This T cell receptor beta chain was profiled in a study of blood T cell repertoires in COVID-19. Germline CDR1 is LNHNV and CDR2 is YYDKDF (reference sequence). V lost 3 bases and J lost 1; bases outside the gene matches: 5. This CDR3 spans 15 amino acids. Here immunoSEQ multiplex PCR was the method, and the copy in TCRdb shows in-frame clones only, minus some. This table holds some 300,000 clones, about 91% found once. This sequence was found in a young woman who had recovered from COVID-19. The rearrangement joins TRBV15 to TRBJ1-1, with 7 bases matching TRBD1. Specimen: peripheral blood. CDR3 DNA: TGTGCCACCAGCAGTACGTGGACAGGGAACACTGAAGCTTTCTTT. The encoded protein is CATSSTWTGNTEAFF.